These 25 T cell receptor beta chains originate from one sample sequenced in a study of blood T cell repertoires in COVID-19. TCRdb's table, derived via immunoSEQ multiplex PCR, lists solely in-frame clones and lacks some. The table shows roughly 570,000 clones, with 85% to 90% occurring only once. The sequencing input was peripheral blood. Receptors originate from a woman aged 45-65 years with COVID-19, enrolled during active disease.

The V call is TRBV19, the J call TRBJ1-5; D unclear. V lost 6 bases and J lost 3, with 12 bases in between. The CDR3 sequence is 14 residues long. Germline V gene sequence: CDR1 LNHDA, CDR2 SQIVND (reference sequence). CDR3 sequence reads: CASSGPSNNQPQHF. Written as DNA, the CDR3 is TGTGCCAGTAGCGGTCCGTCCAACAATCAGCCCCAGCATTTT.

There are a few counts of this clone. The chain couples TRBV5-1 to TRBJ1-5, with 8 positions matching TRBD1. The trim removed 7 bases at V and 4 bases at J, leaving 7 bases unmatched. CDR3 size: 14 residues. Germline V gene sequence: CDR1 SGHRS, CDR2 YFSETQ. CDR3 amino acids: CASGTGGTNQPQHF. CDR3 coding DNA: TGCGCCAGCGGTACAGGGGGAACAAATCAGCCCCAGCATTTT.

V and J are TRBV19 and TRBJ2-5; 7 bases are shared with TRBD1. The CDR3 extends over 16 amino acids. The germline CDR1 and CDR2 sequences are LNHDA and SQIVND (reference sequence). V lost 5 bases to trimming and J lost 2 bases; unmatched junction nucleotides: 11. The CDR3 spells CASSPRTGEGQETQYF. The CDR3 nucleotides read TGTGCCAGTAGTCCAAGGACAGGAGAGGGACAAGAGACCCAGTACTTC.

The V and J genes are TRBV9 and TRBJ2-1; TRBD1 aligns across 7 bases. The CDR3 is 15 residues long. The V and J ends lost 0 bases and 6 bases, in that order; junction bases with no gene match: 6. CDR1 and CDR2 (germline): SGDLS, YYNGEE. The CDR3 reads CASSVEDRESNEQFF. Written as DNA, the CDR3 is TGTGCCAGCAGCGTAGAAGACAGGGAGTCCAATGAGCAGTTCTTC.

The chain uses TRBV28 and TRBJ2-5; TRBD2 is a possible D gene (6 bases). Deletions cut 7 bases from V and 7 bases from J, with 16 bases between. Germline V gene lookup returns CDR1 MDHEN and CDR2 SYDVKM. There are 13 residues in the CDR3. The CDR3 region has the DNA TGTGCCAGCACCCCGCGGGGTTTGGGGACCCAGTACTTC. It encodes CASTPRGLGTQYF.

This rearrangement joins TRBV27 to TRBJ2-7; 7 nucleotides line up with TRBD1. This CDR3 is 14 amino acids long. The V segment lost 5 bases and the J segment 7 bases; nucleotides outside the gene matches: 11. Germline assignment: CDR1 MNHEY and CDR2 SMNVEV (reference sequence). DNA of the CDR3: TGTGCCAGCAGTGGTTTACAGGGGTTCGGGGAGCAGTACTTC. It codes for CASSGLQGFGEQYF.

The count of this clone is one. CDR3 DNA: TGTGCCAGCAGCCTTTACACAGATACGCAGTATTTT. Translating gives CASSLYTDTQYF. The V gene is TRBV3-1 (or the pseudogene TRBV3-2), the J gene TRBJ2-3; D gene uncertain. CDR1 is LGHDT and CDR2 is YNNKEL in the germline V gene (reference sequence). The CDR3 contains 12 residues. Trimming cost V 4 bases and J 2 bases, with 4 bases left between them.

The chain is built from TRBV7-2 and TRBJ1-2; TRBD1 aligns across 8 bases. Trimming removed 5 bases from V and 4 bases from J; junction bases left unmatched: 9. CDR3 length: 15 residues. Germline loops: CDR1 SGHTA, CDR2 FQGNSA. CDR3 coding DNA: TGTGCCAGCAGCCCCGGACAGGGTCTGAGCTATGGCTACACCTTC. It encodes CASSPGQGLSYGYTF.

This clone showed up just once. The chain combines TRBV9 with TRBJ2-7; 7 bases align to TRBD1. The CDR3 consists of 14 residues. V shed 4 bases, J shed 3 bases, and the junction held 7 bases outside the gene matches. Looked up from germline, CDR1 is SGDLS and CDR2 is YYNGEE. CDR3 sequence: CASSHRDSFYEQYF. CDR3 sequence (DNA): TGTGCCAGCAGCCACCGGGACAGCTTCTACGAGCAGTACTTC.

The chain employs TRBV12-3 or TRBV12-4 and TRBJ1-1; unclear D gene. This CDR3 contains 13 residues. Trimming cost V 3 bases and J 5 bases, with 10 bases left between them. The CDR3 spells CASSFNGETEAFF. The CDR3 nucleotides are TGTGCCAGCAGTTTTAACGGAGAAACTGAAGCTTTCTTT.

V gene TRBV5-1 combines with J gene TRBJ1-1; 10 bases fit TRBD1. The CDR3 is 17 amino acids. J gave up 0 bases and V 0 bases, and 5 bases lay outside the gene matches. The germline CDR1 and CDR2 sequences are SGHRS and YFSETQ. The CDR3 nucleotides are TGCGCCAGCAGCTTGGTCGGGACAGGGGCTCTGAACACTGAAGCTTTCTTT. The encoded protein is CASSLVGTGALNTEAFF.

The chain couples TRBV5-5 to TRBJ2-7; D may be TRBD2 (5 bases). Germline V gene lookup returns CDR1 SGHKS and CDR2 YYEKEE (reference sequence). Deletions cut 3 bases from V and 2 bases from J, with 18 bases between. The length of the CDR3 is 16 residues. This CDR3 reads CASSWMYGNPTYEQYF. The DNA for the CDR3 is TGTGCCAGCAGCTGGATGTACGGGAACCCCACCTACGAGCAGTACTTC.

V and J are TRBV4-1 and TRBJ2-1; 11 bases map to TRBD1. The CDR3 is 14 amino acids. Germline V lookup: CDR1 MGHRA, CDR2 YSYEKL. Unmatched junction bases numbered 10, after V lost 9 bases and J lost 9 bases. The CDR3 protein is CASTPGQGVIEQFF. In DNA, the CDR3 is TGCGCCAGTACTCCGGGACAGGGGGTCATTGAGCAGTTCTTC.

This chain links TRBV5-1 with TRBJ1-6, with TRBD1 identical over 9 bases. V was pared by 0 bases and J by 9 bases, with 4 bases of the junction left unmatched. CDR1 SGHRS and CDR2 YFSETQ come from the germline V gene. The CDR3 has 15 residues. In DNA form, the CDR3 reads TGCGCCAGCAGCTTGGAGGGACAGGGCCGTTCACCCCTCCACTTT. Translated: CASSLEGQGRSPLHF.

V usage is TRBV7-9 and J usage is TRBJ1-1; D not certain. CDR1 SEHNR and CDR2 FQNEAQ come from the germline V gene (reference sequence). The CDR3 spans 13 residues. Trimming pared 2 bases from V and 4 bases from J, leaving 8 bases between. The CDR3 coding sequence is TGTGCCAGCAGCTTACAGGAAGGCACTGAAGCTTTCTTT. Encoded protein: CASSLQEGTEAFF.

DNA for the CDR3: TGTGCCAGCAGCCAAGAAGTCCCTACCGTGGACAGATACGTTTCTGGGGCCAACGTCCTGACTTTC. This encodes CASSQEVPTVDRYVSGANVLTF. V is TRBV4-2 and J is TRBJ2-6; D is perhaps TRBD1 (6 bases). The CDR3 length is 22 residues. Germline V gives CDR1 LGHNA, CDR2 YNFKEQ. The ends were cut back, 0 bases at V and 1 base at J, with 25 bases in the middle.

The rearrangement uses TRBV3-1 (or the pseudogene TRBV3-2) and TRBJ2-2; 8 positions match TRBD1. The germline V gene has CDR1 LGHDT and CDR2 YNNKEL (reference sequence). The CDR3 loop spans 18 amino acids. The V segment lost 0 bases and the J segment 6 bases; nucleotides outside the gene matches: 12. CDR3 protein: CASSQDPSGTGGSGELFF. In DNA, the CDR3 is TGTGCCAGCAGCCAAGATCCCTCCGGGACAGGCGGGTCCGGGGAGCTGTTTTTT.

For the CDR3, the DNA is TGTGCCAGCTCGGATGGGGCGGCGGTTGAAGCTTTCTTT. This encodes CASSDGAAVEAFF. This chain connects TRBV18 to TRBJ1-1, with D perhaps matching TRBD1 (5 bases). Germline assignment: CDR1 KGHSH and CDR2 LQKENI. V was pared by 6 bases and J by 7 bases, with 15 bases between. This CDR3 contains 13 residues.

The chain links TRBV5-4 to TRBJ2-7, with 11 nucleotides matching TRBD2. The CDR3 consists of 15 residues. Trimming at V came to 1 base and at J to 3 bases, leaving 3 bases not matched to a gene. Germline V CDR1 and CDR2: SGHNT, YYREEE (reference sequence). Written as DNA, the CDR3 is TGTGCCAGCAGCTTGCCTAGCGGGGGGCGCTACGAGCAGTACTTC. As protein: CASSLPSGGRYEQYF. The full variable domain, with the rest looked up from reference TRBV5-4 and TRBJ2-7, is ETGVTQSPTHLIKTRGQQVTLRCSSQSGHNTVSWYQQALGQGPQFIFQYYREEENGRGNFPPRFSGLQFPNYSSELNVNALELDDSALYLCASSLPSGGRYEQYFGPGTRLTVT.

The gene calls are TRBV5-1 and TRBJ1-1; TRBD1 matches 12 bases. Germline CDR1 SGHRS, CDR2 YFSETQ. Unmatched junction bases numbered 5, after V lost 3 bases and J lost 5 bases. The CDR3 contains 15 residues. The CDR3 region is CASSWGQGAGTEAFF. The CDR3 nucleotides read TGCGCCAGCAGCTGGGGACAGGGGGCGGGGACTGAAGCTTTCTTT.

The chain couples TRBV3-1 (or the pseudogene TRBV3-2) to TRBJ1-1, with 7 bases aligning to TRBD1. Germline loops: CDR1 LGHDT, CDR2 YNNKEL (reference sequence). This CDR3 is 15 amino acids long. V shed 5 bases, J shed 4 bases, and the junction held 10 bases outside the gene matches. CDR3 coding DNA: TGTGCCAGCAGCGGAGAAGCACAGGGGAGCACTGAAGCTTTCTTT. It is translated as CASSGEAQGSTEAFF.

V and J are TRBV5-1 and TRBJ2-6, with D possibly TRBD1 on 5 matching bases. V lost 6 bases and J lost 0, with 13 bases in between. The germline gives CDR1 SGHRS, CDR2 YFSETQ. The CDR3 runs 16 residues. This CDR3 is CASNQGRISGANVLTF. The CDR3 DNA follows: TGCGCCAGCAATCAGGGTAGGATCTCTGGGGCCAACGTCCTGACTTTC.

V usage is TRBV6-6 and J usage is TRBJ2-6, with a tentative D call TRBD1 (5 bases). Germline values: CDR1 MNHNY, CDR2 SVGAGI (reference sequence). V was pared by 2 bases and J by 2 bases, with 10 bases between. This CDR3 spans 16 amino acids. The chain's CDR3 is CASSYPAGTGANVLTF. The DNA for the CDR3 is TGTGCCAGCAGTTACCCCGCAGGGACTGGGGCCAACGTCCTGACTTTC.

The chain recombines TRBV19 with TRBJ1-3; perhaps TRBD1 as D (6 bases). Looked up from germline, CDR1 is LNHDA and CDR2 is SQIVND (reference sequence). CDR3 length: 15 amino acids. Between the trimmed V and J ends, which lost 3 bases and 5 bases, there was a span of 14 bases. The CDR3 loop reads CASSIPDRTRNTIYF. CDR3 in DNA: TGTGCCAGTAGTATCCCCGACAGGACAAGAAACACCATATATTTT.

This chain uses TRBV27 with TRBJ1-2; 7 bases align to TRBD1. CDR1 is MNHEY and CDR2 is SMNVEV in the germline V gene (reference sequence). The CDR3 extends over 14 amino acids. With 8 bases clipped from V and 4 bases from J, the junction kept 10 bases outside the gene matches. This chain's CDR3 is CASGPDRDLYGYTF. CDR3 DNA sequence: TGTGCCAGCGGCCCAGACAGGGACCTCTATGGCTACACCTTC.